The 14 T cell receptor beta chains presented below share a single source sample, sequenced in a study of graft-versus-host responses after intestinal transplantation. These receptors lack a known antigen. The repertoire was sequenced with immunoSEQ multiplex PCR; TCRdb's copy has only in-frame clones and lacks some. The table has 95,000 to 130,000 clones, 90% seen once. The sample in question was unstimulated CD4+ T cells sorted from spleen or lymph node cells, obtained before intestinal transplant. These receptors all stem from a human donor who received an intestinal transplant.

The chain links TRBV5-1 to TRBJ1-2; D is unclear. Germline CDR1 SGHRS, CDR2 YFSETQ. This CDR3 contains 13 residues. The V gene lost 4 bases and the J gene lost 7 bases, with 14 bases spanning the gap. The CDR3 DNA sequence: TGCGCCAGCAGCCGTATCGGGGAGGGTGGCTACACCTTC. The encoded protein is CASSRIGEGGYTF.

The rearrangement links TRBV19 to TRBJ2-3, with 8 bases lining up with TRBD2. This CDR3 region has 14 residues. Trimming at V came to 9 bases and at J to 3 bases, leaving 8 bases not matched to a gene. CDR1 and CDR2 (germline): LNHDA, SQIVND (reference sequence). The DNA for the CDR3 is TGTGCCAGCGAAAGCGGGAGAGGAACAGATACGCAGTATTTT. Its protein is CASESGRGTDTQYF. The full variable domain, rest sourced from reference TRBV19 and TRBJ2-3, is DGGITQSPKYLFRKEGQNVTLSCEQNLNHDAMYWYRQDPGQGLRLIYYSQIVNDFQKGDIAEGYSVSREKKESFPLTVTSAQKNPTAFYLCASESGRGTDTQYFGPGTRLTVL.

This clone has a handful of counts. V and J are TRBV5-6 and TRBJ1-5, with 7 bases that match TRBD1. CDR3 length: 15 residues. Germline V gene data show CDR1 as SGHDT and CDR2 as YYEEEE. The junction had 8 bases not matched to a gene; V was cut back by 2 bases and J by 6 bases. This chain's CDR3 is CASSLKQGLGQPQHF. Here the CDR3 DNA reads TGTGCCAGCAGCTTAAAACAGGGGTTAGGTCAGCCCCAGCATTTT.

V is TRBV10-2 and J is TRBJ2-7; TRBD1 aligns across 8 bases. V dropped 7 bases and J dropped 2; count of bases not matched to a gene: 10. Germline CDR1 and CDR2: WSHSY and SAAADI. The CDR3 runs to 15 residues. CDR3 amino acids: CASTSWDRLTYEQYF. The CDR3 DNA reads TGCGCCAGCACCTCCTGGGACAGGCTTACCTACGAGCAGTACTTC.

The V call is TRBV18, the J call TRBJ2-7; 11 bases are a match to TRBD2. The CDR3 is 19 amino acids. The V and J ends lost 4 bases and 2 bases, in that order; junction bases with no gene match: 16. Germline-derived CDR1 and CDR2 are KGHSH and LQKENI. The CDR3 sequence is CASSLSSGTSGTFAYEQYF. CDR3 nucleotide sequence: TGTGCCAGCTCACTCTCCTCCGGGACTAGCGGCACTTTTGCCTACGAGCAGTACTTC.

J is TRBJ1-1 and V is TRBV5-4; D call uncertain. V lost 4 bases and J 0 bases, leaving 13 bases between the germline ends. Germline CDR1 and CDR2: SGHNT and YYREEE (reference sequence). This CDR3 spans 15 amino acids. The CDR3 DNA reads TGTGCCAGCAGCCTTATAGCAGCGATGAACACTGAAGCTTTCTTT. This translates into CASSLIAAMNTEAFF.

The V call is TRBV7-9, the J call TRBJ2-6; D possibly corresponds to TRBD2 (5 bases). Germline loops: CDR1 SEHNR, CDR2 FQNEAQ (reference sequence). V dropped 0 bases and J dropped 3 bases, with 6 bases sitting between them. The CDR3 is 15 amino acids. The CDR3 DNA reads TGTGCCAGCAGCTTAGCAGGGAGTGGGGCCAACGTCCTGACTTTC. Translating it yields CASSLAGSGANVLTF. Looking up the rest from reference TRBV7-9 and TRBJ2-6 gives the full variable domain: DTGVSQNPRHKITKRGQNVTFRCDPISEHNRLYWYRQTLGQGPEFLTYFQNEAQLEKSRLLSDRFSAERPKGSFSTLEIQRTEQGDSAMYLCASSLAGSGANVLTFGAGSRLTVL.

The chain combines TRBV4-3 with TRBJ1-3; D not certain. The CDR3 consists of 13 residues. V was trimmed by 0 bases and J by 4 bases, leaving 4 bases between them. Germline V gene lookup returns CDR1 LGHNA and CDR2 YSLEER. The CDR3 reads CASSQELGNTIYF. The CDR3 bases are TGCGCCAGCAGCCAAGAGTTAGGAAACACCATATATTTT.

This chain links TRBV5-1 with TRBJ1-1; unclear D gene. CDR1 and CDR2 (germline): SGHRS, YFSETQ. The CDR3 contains 13 residues. The V end was cut by 2 bases, the J end by 1 base, with 6 bases between. CDR3 DNA: TGCGCCAGCAGCTTAGAACAGAACACTGAAGCTTTCTTT. This codes for CASSLEQNTEAFF. Full variable domain (rest looked up from reference TRBV5-1 and TRBJ1-1): KAGVTQTPRYLIKTRGQQVTLSCSPISGHRSVSWYQQTPGQGLQFLFEYFSETQRNKGNFPGRFSGRQFSNSRSEMNVSTLELGDSALYLCASSLEQNTEAFFGQGTRLTVV.

This chain joins TRBV29-1 and TRBJ2-7, with 10 bases identical to TRBD1. After removal of 2 bases from V and 6 bases from J, the junction contained 4 bases not matched to a gene. The germline gives CDR1 SQVTM, CDR2 ANQGSEA. This CDR3 is 13 amino acids long. The CDR3 region has the DNA TGCAGCGTTGAAAAGGACAGGGGGTTCGAGCAGTACTTC. Amino acids: CSVEKDRGFEQYF.

The CDR3 spells CRVGNGYTF. The CDR3 region has the DNA TGCAGAGTCGGGAATGGCTACACCTTC. The V gene is TRBV20-1, the J gene TRBJ1-2, with D unresolved. The CDR3 has 9 residues. Looked up from germline, CDR1 is DFQATT and CDR2 is SNEGSKA (reference sequence).

This clone is a singleton in its sample. V gene TRBV5-1 combines with J gene TRBJ2-1, with 11 bases that match TRBD2. V was clipped by 0 bases and J by 3 bases; unmatched bases: 2. Germline CDR1 and CDR2: SGHRS and YFSETQ. The length of the CDR3 is 16 residues. The CDR3 sequence is CASSLGLAGLYNEQFF. Written as DNA, the CDR3 is TGCGCCAGCAGCTTGGGACTAGCGGGACTCTACAATGAGCAGTTCTTC.

The chain has TRBV14 and TRBJ2-7; tentative D call: TRBD2 (5 bases). The ends were cut back, 0 bases at V and 5 bases at J, with 5 bases in the middle. The length of the CDR3 is 12 residues. The germline V gene has CDR1 SGHDN and CDR2 FVKESK. CDR3 sequence reads: CASSQDGDEQYF. The DNA of the CDR3 is TGTGCCAGCAGCCAAGACGGGGACGAGCAGTACTTC.

V usage is TRBV10-2 and J usage is TRBJ2-3, with 9 bases lining up with TRBD1. The CDR3 length is 15 residues. Germline V gives CDR1 WSHSY, CDR2 SAAADI. Trimming took 5 bases from V and 5 from J; bases not matched to a gene: 8. The CDR3 spells CASSIRDRVKDTQYF. CDR3 nucleotide sequence: TGCGCCAGCAGTATTCGGGACAGGGTGAAAGATACGCAGTATTTT.